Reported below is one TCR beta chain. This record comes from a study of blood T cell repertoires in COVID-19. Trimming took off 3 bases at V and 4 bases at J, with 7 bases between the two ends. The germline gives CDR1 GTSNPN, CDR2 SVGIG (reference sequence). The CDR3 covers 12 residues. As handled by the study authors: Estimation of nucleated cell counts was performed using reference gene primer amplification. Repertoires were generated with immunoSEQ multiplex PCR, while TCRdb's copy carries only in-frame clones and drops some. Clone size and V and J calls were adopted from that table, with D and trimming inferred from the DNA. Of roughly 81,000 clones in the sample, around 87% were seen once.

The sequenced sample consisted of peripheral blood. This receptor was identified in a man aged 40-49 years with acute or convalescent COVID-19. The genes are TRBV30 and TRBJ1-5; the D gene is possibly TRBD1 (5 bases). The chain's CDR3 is CAWRQGNQPQHF. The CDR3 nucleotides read TGTGCCTGGAGGCAGGGAAATCAGCCCCAGCATTTT. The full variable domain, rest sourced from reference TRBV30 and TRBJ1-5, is SQTIHQWPATLVQPVGSPLSLECTVEGTSNPNLYWYRQAAGRGLQLLFYSVGIGQISSEVPQNLSASRPQDRQFILSSKKLLLSDSGFYLCAWRQGNQPQHFGDGTRLSIL.